This T cell receptor (beta chain) emerged from a study of shared clonotypes between healthy human individuals. The data were produced by immunoSEQ multiplex PCR, yet TCRdb's version contains in-frame clones alone and is incomplete. The table has a few million clones, just over 90% seen once. CDR1 SQVTM and CDR2 ANQGSEA come from the germline V gene. This CDR3 is 13 amino acids long. Trimming pared 1 base from V and 0 bases from J, leaving 6 bases between. This chain uses TRBV29-1 with TRBJ1-1; D is undetermined. The material sequenced was naive CD4+ T cells from PBMCs. Indicated subset: CD45RA+ positively selected. The receptor was isolated from a young man in good health. Some clones in this sample may be carry-over from other donors' samples. The CDR3 is CSVEGWVNTEAFF. CDR3 coding DNA: TGCAGCGTTGAAGGGTGGGTGAACACTGAAGCTTTCTTT.